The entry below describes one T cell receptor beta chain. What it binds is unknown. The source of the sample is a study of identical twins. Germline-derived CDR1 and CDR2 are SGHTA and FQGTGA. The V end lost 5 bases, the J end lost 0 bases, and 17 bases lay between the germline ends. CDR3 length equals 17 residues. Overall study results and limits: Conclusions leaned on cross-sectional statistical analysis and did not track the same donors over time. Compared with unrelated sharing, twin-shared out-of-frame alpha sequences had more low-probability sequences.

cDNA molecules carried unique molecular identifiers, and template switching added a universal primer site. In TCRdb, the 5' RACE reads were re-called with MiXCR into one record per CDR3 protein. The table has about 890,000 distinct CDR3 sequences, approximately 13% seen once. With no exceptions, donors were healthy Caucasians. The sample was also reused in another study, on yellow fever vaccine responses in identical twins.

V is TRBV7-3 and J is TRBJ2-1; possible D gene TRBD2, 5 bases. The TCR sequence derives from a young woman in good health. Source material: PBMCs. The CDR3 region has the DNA TGTGCCAGCAGCCCGAGGACTCACTTAGGCTCCTACAATGAGCAGTTCTTC. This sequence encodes CASSPRTHLGSYNEQFF.